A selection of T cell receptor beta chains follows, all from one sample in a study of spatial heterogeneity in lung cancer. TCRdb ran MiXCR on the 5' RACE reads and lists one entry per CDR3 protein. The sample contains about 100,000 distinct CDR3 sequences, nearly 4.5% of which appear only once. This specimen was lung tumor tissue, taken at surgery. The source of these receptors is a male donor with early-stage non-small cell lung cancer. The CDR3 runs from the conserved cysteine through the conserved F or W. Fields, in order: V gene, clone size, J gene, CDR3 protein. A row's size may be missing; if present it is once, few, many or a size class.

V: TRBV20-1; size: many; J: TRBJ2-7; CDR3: CSATQTSGRTEQYF
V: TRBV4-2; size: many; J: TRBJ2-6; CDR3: CASSSGNFGANVLTF
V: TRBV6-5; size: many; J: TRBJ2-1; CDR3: CASSRGRLDEQFF
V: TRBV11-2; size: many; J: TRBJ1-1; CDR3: CASSFSSGGFVAFF
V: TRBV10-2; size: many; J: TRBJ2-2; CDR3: CASGDLDGNTGELFF
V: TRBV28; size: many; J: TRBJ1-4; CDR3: CASSPPPGQNEKLFF
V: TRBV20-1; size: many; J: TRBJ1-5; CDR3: CSARVPYSNQPQHF
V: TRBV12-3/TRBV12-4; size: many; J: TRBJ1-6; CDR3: CASSLALGGRIISPLHF
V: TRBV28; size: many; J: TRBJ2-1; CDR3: CASSRASPEFF
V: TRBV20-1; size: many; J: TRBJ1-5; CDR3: CSAGRGGVSNQPQHF
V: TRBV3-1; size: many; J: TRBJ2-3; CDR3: CASSQDRGGRQYF
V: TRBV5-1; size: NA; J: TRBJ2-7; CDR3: CASSPKAGTSQYF
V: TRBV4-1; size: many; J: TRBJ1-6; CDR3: CASSQDPGWGNSPLHF
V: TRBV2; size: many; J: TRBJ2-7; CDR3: CASGLAGAYEQYF
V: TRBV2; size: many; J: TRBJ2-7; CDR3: CASSETGTYTYEQYF
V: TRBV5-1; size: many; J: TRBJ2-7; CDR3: CASSWGREHSYEQYF
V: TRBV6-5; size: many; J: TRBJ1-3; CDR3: CASRPKAFSGNTIYF
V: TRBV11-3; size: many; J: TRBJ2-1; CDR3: CASSYGEWPYNEQFF
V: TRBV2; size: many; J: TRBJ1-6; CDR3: CASSGPPESPLHF
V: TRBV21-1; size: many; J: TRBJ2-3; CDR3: CARRIPLPGGWATDTQYF
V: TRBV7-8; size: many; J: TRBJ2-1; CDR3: CASSLVGSRGSEQFF
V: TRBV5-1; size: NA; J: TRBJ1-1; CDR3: CASSVGPLTGAGYAFF
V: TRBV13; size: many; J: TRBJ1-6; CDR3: CASSLFGNSPLHF
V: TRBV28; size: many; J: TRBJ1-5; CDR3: CASSPRGNTYYSNQPQHF
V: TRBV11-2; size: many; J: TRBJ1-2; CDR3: CASSADRLNYGYTF
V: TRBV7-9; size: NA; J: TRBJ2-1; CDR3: CASSSLAGEYNEQFF
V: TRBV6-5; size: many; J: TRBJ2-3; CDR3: CASSSGTGGADTQYF
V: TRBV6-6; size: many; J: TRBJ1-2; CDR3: CASSYDSNYGYTF
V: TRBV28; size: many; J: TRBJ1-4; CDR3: CASSFAGDEKLFF
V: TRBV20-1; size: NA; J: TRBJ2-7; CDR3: CSASRQGHYEQYF
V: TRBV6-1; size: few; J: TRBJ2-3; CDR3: CASSVGDPDTQYF
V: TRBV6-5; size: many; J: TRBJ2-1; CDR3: CASRPGGLAASSYNEQFF
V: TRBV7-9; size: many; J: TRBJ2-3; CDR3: CASSFWPLRGYTDTQYF
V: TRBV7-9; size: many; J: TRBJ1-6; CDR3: CASSTSAYPNSPLHF
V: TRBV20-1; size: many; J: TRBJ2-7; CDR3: CSPDPGQIFYEQYF
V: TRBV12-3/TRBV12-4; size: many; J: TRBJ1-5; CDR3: CASSLMGQGNQPQHF
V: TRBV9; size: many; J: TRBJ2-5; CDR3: CASSPRSPGTKETQYF
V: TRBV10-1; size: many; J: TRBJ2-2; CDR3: CASSESQESGELFF
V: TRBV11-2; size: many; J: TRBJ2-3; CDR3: CASSLGYSGGTQYF
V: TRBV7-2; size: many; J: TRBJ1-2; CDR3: CASSLFSGSAYGYTF
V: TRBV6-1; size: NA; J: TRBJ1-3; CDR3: CASSVGGPRYSGNTIYF
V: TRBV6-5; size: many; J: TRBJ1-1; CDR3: CASSYSTEPGEMTAFF
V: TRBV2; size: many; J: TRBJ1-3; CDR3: CASSDSATYSGNTIYF
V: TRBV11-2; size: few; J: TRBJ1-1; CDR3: CASSRLRVQSEAFF
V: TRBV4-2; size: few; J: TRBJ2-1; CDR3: CASSQDRLAAYNEQFF